The table lists the clone carrying this T cell receptor (beta chain) with a count of one. The antigen is unknown. The data were produced by immunoSEQ multiplex PCR, yet TCRdb's version contains in-frame clones alone and is incomplete. The sample consists of fewer than 140,000 clones, 88% of them appearing once. The data are from a study of cytomegalovirus exposure and HLA in healthy donors. About the study: The roughly 110 validation repertoires were reported in a later analysis to have been generated on the same platform as the roughly 700 first-cohort repertoires. Points from the study as a whole: The finding came from a later analysis; first-cohort TCR clusters tended to co-occur in the 120 or so validation repertoires. The authors enumerated 180 or so TCR beta chains as linked to cytomegalovirus. Some public TCRs appeared in many individuals, while most sequences were rare.

Germline V lookup: CDR1 SGHNT, CDR2 YYREEE (reference sequence). This CDR3 region has 15 residues. Trimming pared 4 bases from V and 5 bases from J, leaving 17 bases between. V and J are TRBV5-4 and TRBJ2-3; TRBD2 is a possible D gene (6 bases). This TCR derives from a woman in her late teens or twenties in good health and CMV-seropositive. Material: PBMCs. This CDR3 is CASSSRPPAGDTQYF. The CDR3 DNA is TGTGCCAGCAGCAGCCGGCCCCCAGCGGGAGATACGCAGTATTTT. The full variable domain, with the rest looked up from reference TRBV5-4 and TRBJ2-3, is ETGVTQSPTHLIKTRGQQVTLRCSSQSGHNTVSWYQQALGQGPQFIFQYYREEENGRGNFPPRFSGLQFPNYSSELNVNALELDDSALYLCASSSRPPAGDTQYFGPGTRLTVL.